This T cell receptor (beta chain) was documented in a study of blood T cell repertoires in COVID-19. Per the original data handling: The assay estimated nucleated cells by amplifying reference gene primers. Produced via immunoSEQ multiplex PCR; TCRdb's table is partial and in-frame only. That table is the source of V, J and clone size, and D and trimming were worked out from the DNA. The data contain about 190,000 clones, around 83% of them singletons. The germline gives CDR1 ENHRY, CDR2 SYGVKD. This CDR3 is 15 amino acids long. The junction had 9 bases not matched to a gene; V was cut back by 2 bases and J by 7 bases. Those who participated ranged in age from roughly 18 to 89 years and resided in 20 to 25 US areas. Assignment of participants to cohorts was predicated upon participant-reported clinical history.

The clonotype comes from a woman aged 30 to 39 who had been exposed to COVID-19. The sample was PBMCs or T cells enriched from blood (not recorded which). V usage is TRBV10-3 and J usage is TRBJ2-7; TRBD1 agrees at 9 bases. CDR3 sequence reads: CAISETGTGNREQYF. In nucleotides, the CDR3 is TGTGCCATCAGTGAGACCGGGACAGGGAATCGGGAGCAGTACTTC.